This T cell receptor beta chain was captured by sequencing in a study of human T cells and chemical hapten exposure. General study results and limits: Significantly greater numbers of large CDR3 similarity clusters came from expanded TCRs than from controls.

This clonotype was counted many times. Its antigen is unidentified. Per the study methods: Samples contained a median of roughly 93,000 TCRs, with a range of roughly 23,224 to 700,000. TCRdb ran MiXCR on the RACE reads and lists one entry per CDR3 protein. Here the V and J calls rest on TCRdb's processing, not on the authors' analysis. This table has about 80,000 distinct CDR3 sequences, about 6.8% appearing once. Per germline, CDR1 MNHEY and CDR2 SVGAGI. This CDR3 has 12 amino acids. The time point here: patch test 1, 2 weeks after DPC sensitization. Regarding treatment: therapeutic diphenylcyclopropenone sensitization with weekly scalp DPC. Alopecia patients deemed DPC-suitable, aged 18 to 70, excluding pregnancy.

This sequence originates from a woman between 25 and 40 years old with alopecia areata. Some clones in this sample may be carry-over from other donors' samples. The sample was whole blood, taken in connection with sensitization to the hapten diphenylcyclopropenone (DPC). The chain is built from TRBV6-5 and TRBJ2-1; D is unresolved. CDR3 region: CVAISSYNEQFF. The CDR3 DNA reads as TGTGTCGCGATTAGCTCCTACAATGAGCAGTTCTTC.